The 16 T cell receptor beta chains given below trace back to one sample, sequenced in a study of T-cell memory formation after mild COVID-19. TCRdb processed the 5' RACE reads anew with MiXCR; each CDR3 protein has one entry. The sample has 300,000 to 400,000 distinct CDR3 sequences; approximately 15% are singletons. Sequencing input: PBMCs or a T cell subset sorted from them (not recorded which). The receptors here all came from a man between 18 and 35 years old who had mild COVID-19 (a few samples of this study predate the infection). Cell type and time point are not known.

The rearrangement joins TRBV12-3 or TRBV12-4 to TRBJ1-5, with a tentative D call TRBD1 (6 bases). The CDR3 runs 15 residues. V dropped 6 bases and J dropped 5 bases, with 17 bases sitting between them. CDR3 coding DNA: TGTGCCAGCAGCGGCCGGACAGTTGGAGATCAGCCCCAGCATTTT. Protein product: CASSGRTVGDQPQHF.

This clonotype was seen a few times. The chain joins TRBV20-1 to TRBJ1-2, with TRBD1 matching over 8 bases. This CDR3 has 13 residues. Trimming removed 6 bases from V and 0 bases from J; junction bases left unmatched: 3. The germline gives CDR1 DFQATT, CDR2 SNEGSKA (reference sequence). The CDR3 region is CSAWDRSNYGYTF. The CDR3 DNA reads TGCAGTGCCTGGGACAGGTCTAACTATGGCTACACCTTC.

This clonotype came up many times. The chain combines TRBV7-8 with TRBJ1-1, with unresolved D. CDR1 is SGHVS and CDR2 is FQNEAQ in the germline V gene. The CDR3 loop spans 15 amino acids. V dropped 5 bases and J dropped 1 base, with 14 bases sitting between them. CDR3 nucleotide sequence: TGTGCCAGCAGCCCCATAGATGGACCGAACACTGAAGCTTTCTTT. It encodes CASSPIDGPNTEAFF. Full variable domain (outside the CDR3, taken from reference TRBV7-8 and TRBJ1-1): GAGVSQSPRYKVAKRGQDVALRCDPISGHVSLFWYQQALGQGPEFLTYFQNEAQLDKSGLPSDRFFAERPEGSVSTLKIQRTQQEDSAVYLCASSPIDGPNTEAFFGQGTRLTVV.

This clonotype showed up just a few times. This chain links TRBV28 with TRBJ1-5; D is possibly TRBD1 (5 bases). The V and J ends lost 6 bases and 1 base respectively, with 13 bases between them. The CDR3 sequence is 15 residues long. Per the germline V gene, CDR1 is MDHEN and CDR2 is SYDVKM. CDR3 bases: TGTGCCAGCAGGCGGCAGGGAGAGAGCAATCAGCCCCAGCATTTT. As protein: CASRRQGESNQPQHF.

This chain connects TRBV19 to TRBJ1-1; maybe TRBD1 (5 bases). This CDR3 is built from 14 residues. Germline V lookup: CDR1 LNHDA, CDR2 SQIVND (reference sequence). Trimming removed 2 bases from V and 1 base from J, with 8 bases in between. The CDR3 sequence: CASSISQGNTEAFF. CDR3 DNA: TGTGCCAGTAGTATAAGTCAGGGGAACACTGAAGCTTTCTTT.

For the CDR3, the DNA is TGTGCCAGCAGTTCACAGATCGGACGGACTATGAACACTGAAGCTTTCTTT. Translated, it gives CASSSQIGRTMNTEAFF. V is TRBV7-2 and J is TRBJ1-1; D gene ambiguous. V lost 6 bases to trimming and J lost 0 bases, with 20 bases between them. The CDR3 sequence is 17 residues long. Germline lookup yields CDR1 SGHTA and CDR2 FQGNSA.

This clonotype was observed a few times. This chain links TRBV11-2 with TRBJ1-3; 9 nucleotides match TRBD1. The germline gives CDR1 SGHAT, CDR2 FQNNGV. V was pared by 7 bases and J by 5 bases, with 6 bases of the junction left unmatched. The CDR3 extends over 14 amino acids. CDR3 in amino acids: CASTTGGSRNTIYF. CDR3 DNA: TGTGCCAGCACCACAGGGGGCTCCCGAAACACCATATATTTT.

This clonotype appeared once. J is TRBJ2-7 and V is TRBV7-3; D is uncertain. Germline V gene data show CDR1 as SGHTA and CDR2 as FQGTGA. The CDR3 loop spans 13 amino acids. V was pared by 0 bases and J by 5 bases, with 8 bases between. CDR3 protein: CASSLTASHEQYV. CDR3 in DNA: TGTGCCAGCAGCTTAACCGCGAGTCACGAGCAGTACGTC.

The chain carries TRBV5-1 and TRBJ2-7; D is uncertain. The CDR3 contains 13 residues. Trimming removed 5 bases from V and 1 base from J, with 10 bases in between. The germline V gene encodes CDR1 SGHRS and CDR2 YFSETQ. In DNA, the CDR3 is TGCGCCAGCAGTTCCACAGAATCCTACGAGCAGTACTTC. This codes for CASSSTESYEQYF.

This sequence joins TRBV7-2 and TRBJ2-3, with D unresolved. The CDR3 extends over 13 amino acids. Trimming pared 7 bases from V and 1 base from J, leaving 9 bases between. In germline, CDR1 is SGHTA, CDR2 FQGNSA. In DNA form, the CDR3 reads TGTGCCAGCACCTCCCACCGCACAGATACGCAGTATTTT. Translated, it gives CASTSHRTDTQYF. Complete variable domain (other parts from reference TRBV7-2 and TRBJ2-3): GAGVSQSPSNKVTEKGKDVELRCDPISGHTALYWYRQSLGQGLEFLIYFQGNSAPDKSGLPSDRFSAERTGGSVSTLTIQRTQQEDSAVYLCASTSHRTDTQYFGPGTRLTVL.

The chain employs TRBV4-1 and TRBJ2-1; D is ambiguous. Germline V lookup: CDR1 MGHRA, CDR2 YSYEKL. Trimming took 1 base from V and 10 from J, leaving 8 bases between them. CDR3 length equals 12 residues. The CDR3 reads CASSQAAGEQFF. For the CDR3, the DNA is TGCGCCAGCAGCCAAGCGGCTGGGGAGCAGTTCTTC.

This clonotype has more than one count but fewer than ten. The genes are TRBV4-1 and TRBJ1-2; no definite D call. Germline loops: CDR1 MGHRA, CDR2 YSYEKL. The length of the CDR3 is 14 residues. The V end was cut by 0 bases, the J end by 2 bases, with 7 bases between. CDR3 nucleotides: TGCGCCAGCAGCCAAGAAGTAAGGAACTATGGCTACACCTTC. As protein: CASSQEVRNYGYTF.

The rearrangement joins TRBV2 to TRBJ2-5; perhaps TRBD1 as D (6 bases). The CDR3 sequence is 16 residues long. Germline assignment: CDR1 SNHLY and CDR2 FYNNEI. V was clipped by 7 bases and J by 4 bases, with 22 bases between them. The CDR3 DNA reads as TGTGCCAGCACGAACAACCGGGACATAGGAGGAGAGACCCAGTACTTC. As protein: CASTNNRDIGGETQYF.

The gene calls are TRBV4-2 and TRBJ2-1; perhaps TRBD1 as D (6 bases). Germline V gives CDR1 LGHNA, CDR2 YNFKEQ. This CDR3 is built from 15 residues. V was cut by 0 bases and J by 4 bases, with 10 bases left in between. CDR3 protein: CASSQEGTLYNEQFF. The DNA of the CDR3 is TGTGCCAGCAGCCAAGAGGGGACATTGTACAATGAGCAGTTCTTC.

This sequence joins TRBV4-3 and TRBJ2-1, with D possibly being TRBD1 or TRBD2 (5 bases each). This CDR3 has 16 residues. CDR1 is LGHNA, CDR2 YSLEER, per germline. V lost 0 bases and J 3 bases, leaving 12 bases between the germline ends. The CDR3 bases are TGCGCCAGCAGCCAAGATCGGGGCGGAGGCTACAATGAGCAGTTCTTC. Amino acids: CASSQDRGGGYNEQFF.

This rearrangement joins TRBV5-5 to TRBJ2-3; tentatively, D is TRBD2 (6 bases). The V end was cut by 5 bases, the J end by 1 base, with 14 bases between. Germline CDR1 SGHKS, CDR2 YYEKEE (reference sequence). This CDR3 is 15 amino acids long. The CDR3 loop is CASSGGNGGTDTQYF. The CDR3 DNA reads TGTGCCAGCAGTGGGGGGAACGGCGGCACAGATACGCAGTATTTT.